This T cell receptor beta chain derives from a study of blood T cell repertoires in COVID-19. Method: immunoSEQ multiplex PCR; TCRdb's copy keeps in-frame clones and lacks some. The data contain fewer than 250,000 clones, approximately 87% of them singletons. Germline V gene data show CDR1 as SGHTA and CDR2 as FQGNSA. The CDR3 spans 16 residues. V lost 5 bases to trimming and J lost 1 base; unmatched junction nucleotides: 6. The sequencing input was peripheral blood. The chain combines TRBV7-2 with TRBJ2-3; 10 nucleotides agree with TRBD2. The TCR was taken from a woman in her 70s with active or convalescent COVID-19. The chain's CDR3 is CASSTGTSVRTDTQYF. The DNA of the CDR3 is TGTGCCAGCAGCACAGGGACTAGCGTACGCACAGATACGCAGTATTTT.